The T cell receptor beta chain described here comes from a study of spatial heterogeneity in lung cancer. This clonotype has a count of ten or more. Antigen specificity is unknown. The time point was: sample taken at primary tumor resection. The roughly 68 donors had untreated early-stage non-small cell lung cancer. Sequencing was performed on whole RNA extracted from tumor and nontumor lung tissue, or from frozen PBMC, and the material was left unsorted. Study results and caveats: The number of expanded tumor alpha and beta chains correlated with mutation number. About 7% of tumor T cells for alpha chains and 13% to 15% for beta chains were estimated to be covered.

TCRdb independently ran MiXCR on the 5' RACE reads; one entry per CDR3 protein. This table has 12,000 or so distinct CDR3 sequences, over 4.5% appearing once. Looked up from germline, CDR1 is MGHRA and CDR2 is YSYEKL. The CDR3 has 14 residues. V was trimmed by 4 bases and J by 2 bases, leaving 10 bases between them. The specimen comprised lung tumor tissue, sampled at surgery. This clonotype originated in a male donor with early-stage non-small cell lung cancer. The chain carries TRBV4-1 and TRBJ2-3, with D unresolved. CDR3 residues: CASSREDNTDTQYF. The CDR3 nucleotides are TGCGCCAGCAGCCGGGAAGACAACACAGATACGCAGTATTTT.